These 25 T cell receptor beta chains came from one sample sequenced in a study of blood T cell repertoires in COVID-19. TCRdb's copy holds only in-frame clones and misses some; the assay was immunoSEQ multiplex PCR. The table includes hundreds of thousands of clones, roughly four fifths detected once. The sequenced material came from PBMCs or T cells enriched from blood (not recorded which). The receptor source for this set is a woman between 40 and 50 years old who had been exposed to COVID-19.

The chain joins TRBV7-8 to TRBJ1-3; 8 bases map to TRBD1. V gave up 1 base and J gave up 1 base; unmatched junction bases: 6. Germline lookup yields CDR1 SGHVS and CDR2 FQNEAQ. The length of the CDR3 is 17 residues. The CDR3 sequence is CASSLVLGQGSGNTIYF. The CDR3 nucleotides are TGTGCCAGCAGCTTAGTACTAGGACAGGGATCTGGAAACACCATATATTTT.

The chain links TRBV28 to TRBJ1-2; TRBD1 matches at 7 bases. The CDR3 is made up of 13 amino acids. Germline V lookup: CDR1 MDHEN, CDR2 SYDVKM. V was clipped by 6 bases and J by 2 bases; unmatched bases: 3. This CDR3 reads CASRKQGNYGYTF. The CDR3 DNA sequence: TGTGCCAGCAGAAAACAGGGGAACTATGGCTACACCTTC.

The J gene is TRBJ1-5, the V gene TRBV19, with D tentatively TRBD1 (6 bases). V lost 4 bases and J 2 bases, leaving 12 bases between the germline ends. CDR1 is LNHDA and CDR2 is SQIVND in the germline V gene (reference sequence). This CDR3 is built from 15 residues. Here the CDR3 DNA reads TGTGCCAGTAGTAAGGGGGAATTAGGCAATCAGCCCCAGCATTTT. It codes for CASSKGELGNQPQHF.

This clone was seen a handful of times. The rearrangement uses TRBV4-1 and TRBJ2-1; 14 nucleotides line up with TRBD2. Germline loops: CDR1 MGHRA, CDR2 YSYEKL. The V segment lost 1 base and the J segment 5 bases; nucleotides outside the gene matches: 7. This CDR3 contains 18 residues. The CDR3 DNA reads TGCGCCAGCAGCCAAGTTGACATGGGACTAGCGGGGGACAATGAGCAGTTCTTC. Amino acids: CASSQVDMGLAGDNEQFF.

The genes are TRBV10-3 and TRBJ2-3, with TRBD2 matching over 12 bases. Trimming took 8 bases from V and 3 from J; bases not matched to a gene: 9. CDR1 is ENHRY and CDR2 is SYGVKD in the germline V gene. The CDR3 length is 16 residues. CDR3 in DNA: TGTGCCATCGCAATCGGACTAGCGGGGCGTACAGATACGCAGTATTTT. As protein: CAIAIGLAGRTDTQYF.

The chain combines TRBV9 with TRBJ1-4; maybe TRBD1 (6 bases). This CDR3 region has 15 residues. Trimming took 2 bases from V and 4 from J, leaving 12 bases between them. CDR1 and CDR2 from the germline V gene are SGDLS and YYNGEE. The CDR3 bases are TGTGCCAGCAGCGTGACAGGTACCGGTAATGAAAAACTGTTTTTT. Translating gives CASSVTGTGNEKLFF. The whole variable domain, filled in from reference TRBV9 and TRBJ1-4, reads DSGVTQTPKHLITATGQRVTLRCSPRSGDLSVYWYQQSLDQGLQFLIQYYNGEERAKGNILERFSAQQFPDLHSELNLSSLELGDSALYFCASSVTGTGNEKLFFGSGTQLSVL.

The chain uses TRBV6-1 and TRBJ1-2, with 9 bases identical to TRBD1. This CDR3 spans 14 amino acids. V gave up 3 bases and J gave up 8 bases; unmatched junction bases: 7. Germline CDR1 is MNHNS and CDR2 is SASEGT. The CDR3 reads CASSDRDRVRGYTF. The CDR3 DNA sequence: TGTGCCAGCAGTGACCGGGACAGGGTACGGGGCTACACCTTC.

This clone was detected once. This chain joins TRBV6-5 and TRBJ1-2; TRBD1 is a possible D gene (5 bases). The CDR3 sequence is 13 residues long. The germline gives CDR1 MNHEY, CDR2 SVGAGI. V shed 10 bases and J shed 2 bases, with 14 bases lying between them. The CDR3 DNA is TGTGCCACCGGGGGGACGGGGAACTATGGCTACACCTTC. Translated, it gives CATGGTGNYGYTF.

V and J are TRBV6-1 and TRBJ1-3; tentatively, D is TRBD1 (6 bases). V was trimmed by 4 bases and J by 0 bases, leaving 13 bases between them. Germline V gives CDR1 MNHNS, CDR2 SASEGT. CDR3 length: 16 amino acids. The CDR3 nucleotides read TGTGCCAGCAGTGTGGTACAGGGAGTCTCTGGAAACACCATATATTTT. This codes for CASSVVQGVSGNTIYF.

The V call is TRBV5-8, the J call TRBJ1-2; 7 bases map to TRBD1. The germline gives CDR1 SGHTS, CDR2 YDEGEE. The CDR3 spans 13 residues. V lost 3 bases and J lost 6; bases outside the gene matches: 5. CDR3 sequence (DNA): TGTGCCAGCAGCTGGACAGGACATGATGGCTACACCTTC. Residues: CASSWTGHDGYTF.

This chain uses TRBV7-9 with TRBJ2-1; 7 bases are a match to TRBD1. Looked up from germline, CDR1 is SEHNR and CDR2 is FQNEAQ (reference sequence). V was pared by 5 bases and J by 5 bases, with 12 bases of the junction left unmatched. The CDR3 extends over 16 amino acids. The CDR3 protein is CASSRQGGGIHNEQFF. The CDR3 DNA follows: TGTGCCAGCAGCAGACAGGGTGGGGGTATCCACAATGAGCAGTTCTTC.

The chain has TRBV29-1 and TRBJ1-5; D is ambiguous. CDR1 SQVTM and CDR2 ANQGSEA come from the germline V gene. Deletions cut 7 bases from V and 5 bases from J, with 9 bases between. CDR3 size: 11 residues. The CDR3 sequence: CSEPGYQPQHF. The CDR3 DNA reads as TGCAGCGAGCCGGGTTATCAGCCCCAGCATTTT. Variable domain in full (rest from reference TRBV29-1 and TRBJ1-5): SAVISQKPSRDICQRGTSLTIQCQVDSQVTMMFWYRQQPGQSLTLIATANQGSEATYESGFVIDKFPISRPNLTFSTLTVSNMSPEDSSIYLCSEPGYQPQHFGDGTRLSIL.

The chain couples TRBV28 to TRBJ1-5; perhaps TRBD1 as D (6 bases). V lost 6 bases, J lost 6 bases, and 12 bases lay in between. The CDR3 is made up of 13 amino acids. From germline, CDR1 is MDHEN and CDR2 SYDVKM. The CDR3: CASRGAMGQPQHF. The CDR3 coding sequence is TGTGCCAGCAGGGGGGCCATGGGTCAGCCCCAGCATTTT.

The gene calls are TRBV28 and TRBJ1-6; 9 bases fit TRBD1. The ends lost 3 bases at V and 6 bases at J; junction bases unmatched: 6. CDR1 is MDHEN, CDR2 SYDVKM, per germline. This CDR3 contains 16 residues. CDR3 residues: CASSLLSQGANSPLHF. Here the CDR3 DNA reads TGTGCCAGCAGTTTGCTCTCACAGGGGGCTAATTCACCCCTCCACTTT.

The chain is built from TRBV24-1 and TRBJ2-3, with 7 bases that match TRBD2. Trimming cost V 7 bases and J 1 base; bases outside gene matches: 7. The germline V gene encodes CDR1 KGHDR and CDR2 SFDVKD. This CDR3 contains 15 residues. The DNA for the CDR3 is TGTGCCACCAGCGGGGGGTATGAAGGCACAGATACGCAGTATTTT. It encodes CATSGGYEGTDTQYF.

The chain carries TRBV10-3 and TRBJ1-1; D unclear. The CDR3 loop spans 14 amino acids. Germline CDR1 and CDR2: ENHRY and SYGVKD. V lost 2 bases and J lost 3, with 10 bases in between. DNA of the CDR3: TGTGCCATCAGTGAGGGACCGGGAGACACTGAAGCTTTCTTT. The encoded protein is CAISEGPGDTEAFF.

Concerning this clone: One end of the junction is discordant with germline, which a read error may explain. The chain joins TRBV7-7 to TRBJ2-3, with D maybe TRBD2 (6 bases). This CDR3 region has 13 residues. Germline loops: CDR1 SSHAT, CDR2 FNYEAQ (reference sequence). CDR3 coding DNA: TGTGCTAGCAGCTGGGGGGTTAAGGATACGCAGTATTTT. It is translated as CASSWGVKDTQYF.

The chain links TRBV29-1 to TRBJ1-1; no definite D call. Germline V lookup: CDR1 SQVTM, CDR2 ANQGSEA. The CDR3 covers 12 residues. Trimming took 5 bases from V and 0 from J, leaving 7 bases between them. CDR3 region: CSVNSMNTEAFF. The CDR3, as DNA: TGCAGCGTTAACAGTATGAACACTGAAGCTTTCTTT.

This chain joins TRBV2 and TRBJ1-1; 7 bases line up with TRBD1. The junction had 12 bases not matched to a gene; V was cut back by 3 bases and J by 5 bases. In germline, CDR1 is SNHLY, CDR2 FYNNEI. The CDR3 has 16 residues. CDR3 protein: CASSDGATGLGTEAFF. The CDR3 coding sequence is TGTGCCAGCAGTGACGGAGCGACAGGGTTGGGGACTGAAGCTTTCTTT.

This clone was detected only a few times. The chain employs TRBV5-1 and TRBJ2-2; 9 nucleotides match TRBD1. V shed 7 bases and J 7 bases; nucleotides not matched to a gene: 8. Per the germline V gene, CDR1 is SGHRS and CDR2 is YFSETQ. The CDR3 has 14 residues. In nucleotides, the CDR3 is TGCGCCAGCGCGGGACAGGGTTTGGGCGGGGAGCTGTTTTTT. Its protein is CASAGQGLGGELFF.

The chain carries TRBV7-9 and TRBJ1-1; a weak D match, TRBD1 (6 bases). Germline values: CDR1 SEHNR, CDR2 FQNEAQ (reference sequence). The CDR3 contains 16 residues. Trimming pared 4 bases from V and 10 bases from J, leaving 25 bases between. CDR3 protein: CASSYTDSTPRSAAFF. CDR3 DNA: TGTGCCAGCAGCTATACGGACAGTACGCCTCGATCGGCAGCTTTCTTT.

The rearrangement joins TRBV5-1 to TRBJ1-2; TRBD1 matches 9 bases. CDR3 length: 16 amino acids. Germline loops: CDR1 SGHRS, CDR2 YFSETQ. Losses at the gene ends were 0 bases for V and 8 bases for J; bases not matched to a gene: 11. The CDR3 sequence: CASSLGPGQGYGGYTF. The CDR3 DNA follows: TGCGCCAGCAGCTTGGGGCCAGGACAGGGGTACGGCGGCTACACCTTC.

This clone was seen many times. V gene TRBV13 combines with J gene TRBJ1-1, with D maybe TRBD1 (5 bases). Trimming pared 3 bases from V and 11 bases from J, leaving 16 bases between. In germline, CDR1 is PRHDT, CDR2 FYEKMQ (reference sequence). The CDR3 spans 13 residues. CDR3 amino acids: CASSFPSGLLAFF. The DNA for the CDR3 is TGTGCCAGCAGCTTCCCTTCAGGGTTACTTGCTTTCTTT.

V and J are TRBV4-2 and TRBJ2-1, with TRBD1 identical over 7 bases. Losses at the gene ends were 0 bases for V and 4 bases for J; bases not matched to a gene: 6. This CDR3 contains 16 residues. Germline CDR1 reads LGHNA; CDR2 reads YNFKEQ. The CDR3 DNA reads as TGTGCCAGCAGCCAAGATAAAGGGGGCGATTACAATGAGCAGTTCTTC. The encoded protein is CASSQDKGGDYNEQFF.

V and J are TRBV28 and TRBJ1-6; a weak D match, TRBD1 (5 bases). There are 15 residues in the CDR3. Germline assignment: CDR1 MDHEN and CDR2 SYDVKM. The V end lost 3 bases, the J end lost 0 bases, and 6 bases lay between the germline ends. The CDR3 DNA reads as TGTGCCAGCAGTTTCAGGGACTCCTATAATTCACCCCTCCACTTT. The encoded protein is CASSFRDSYNSPLHF.